This T cell receptor beta chain comes out of a study of OX40 agonist ivuxolimab in advanced cancers. Study-wide results and limits: Partial responders dosed at 0.1-3.0 mg/kg displayed clonal expansion ranking among the lowest. Clonal expansion by week 6 occurred in CD4+ and CD8+ blood T cells (at 0.1 to 3.0 mg/kg).

Germline V gene data show CDR1 as MRHNA and CDR2 as SNTAGT. CDR3 length: 14 amino acids. V was pared by 5 bases and J by 6 bases, with 6 bases of the junction left unmatched. Remarks on this clone: Its antigen is not known.

The method was immunoSEQ multiplex PCR; TCRdb's version includes in-frame clones alone and lacks a portion of them. The sample has approximately 70,000 clones, around 88% seen once; the top ten hold around 0.76%. This TCR came from an adult with an advanced solid tumor such as melanoma, head and neck, liver or kidney cancer. The specimen was CD4+ or CD8+ T cells sorted from blood, collected in a trial of the OX40 agonist ivuxolimab. The rearrangement links TRBV6-4 to TRBJ2-3, with 9 positions matching TRBD1. The CDR3: CASSSQGASDTQYF. For the CDR3, the DNA is TGTGCCAGCAGTTCACAGGGGGCATCGGATACGCAGTATTTT.